Here is one T cell receptor (beta chain) with its context. Its antigen is unidentified. The junction departs from the called germline gene at one end, perhaps through a read error. These data are taken from a study of T cell responses to AZD1222 COVID-19 vaccine. Findings and caveats of the study: Spike regions recognized by vaccine-associated CD4 TCRs spanned the protein, led by 160-218 and 743-854. White British people made up most donors, females outnumbered males, and clonal diversity was possibly underestimated. Baseline antibody screening turned up just five to seven seropositive AZD1222 recipients.

Clones were sequenced by immunoSEQ multiplex PCR, and TCRdb holds only the in-frame ones, with some missing. The sample carries roughly 120,000 clones, 87% recorded once. This clonotype originated in an adult in good health. The sample was peripheral blood, taken on day 0 of AZD1222 vaccination.

For the CDR3, the DNA is TGTGCCAGCAGTTTAAGTCGGACAGGGGCCGGGGAGCTGTTTTTT. This encodes CASSLSRTGAGELFF. The V gene is TRBV7-3, the J gene TRBJ2-2; 9 bases fit TRBD1. Germline V gene data show CDR1 as SGHTA and CDR2 as FQGTGA. This CDR3 has 15 residues. Drawing the rest from reference TRBV7-3 and TRBJ2-2, the complete variable domain is GAGVSQTPSNKVTEKGKYVELRCDPISGHTALYWYRQSLGQGPEFLIYFQGTGAADDSGLPNDRFFAVRPEGSVSTLKIQRTERGDSAVYLCASSLSRTGAGELFFGEGSRLTVL.